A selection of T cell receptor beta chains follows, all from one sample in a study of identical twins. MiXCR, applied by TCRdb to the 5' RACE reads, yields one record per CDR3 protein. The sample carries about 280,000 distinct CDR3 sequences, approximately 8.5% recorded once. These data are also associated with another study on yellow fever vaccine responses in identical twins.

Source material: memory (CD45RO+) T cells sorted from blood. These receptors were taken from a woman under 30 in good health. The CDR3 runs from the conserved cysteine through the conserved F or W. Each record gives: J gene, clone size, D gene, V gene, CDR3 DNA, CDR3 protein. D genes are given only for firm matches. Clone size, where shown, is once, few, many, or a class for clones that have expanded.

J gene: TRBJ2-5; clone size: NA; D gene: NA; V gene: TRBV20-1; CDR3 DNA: TGCAGTACTAGACCCATGGAGACCCAGTACTTC; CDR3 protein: CSTRPMETQYF
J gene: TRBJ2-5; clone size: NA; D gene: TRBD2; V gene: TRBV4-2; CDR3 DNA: TGTGCCAGCAGCCAAGAAGCGGGAGTGGCGCAAGAGACCCAGTACTTC; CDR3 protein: CASSQEAGVAQETQYF
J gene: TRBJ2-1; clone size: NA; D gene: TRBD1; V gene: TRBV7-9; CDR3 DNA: TGTGCCAGCAGCTCCCGGGACAGGGGTCTCAATGAGCAGTTCTTC; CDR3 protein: CASSSRDRGLNEQFF
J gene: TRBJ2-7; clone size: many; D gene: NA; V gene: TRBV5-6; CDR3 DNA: TGTGCCAGCAGCCTCCTCTCCTACGAGCAGTACTTC; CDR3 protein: CASSLLSYEQYF
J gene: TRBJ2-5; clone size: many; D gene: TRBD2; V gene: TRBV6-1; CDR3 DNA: TGTGCCAGCAGCCCGGGAAGCGGGGGGCAAGAGACCCAGTACTTC; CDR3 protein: CASSPGSGGQETQYF
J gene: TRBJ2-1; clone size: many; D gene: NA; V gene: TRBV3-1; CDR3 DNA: TGTGCCAGCAGCCAGGCCGGGACCGACAATGAGCAGTTCTTC; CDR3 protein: CASSQAGTDNEQFF
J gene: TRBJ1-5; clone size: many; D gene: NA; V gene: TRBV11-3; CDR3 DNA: TGTGCCAGCAGCCAAGCAGGGGTAGCTCAGCCCCAGCATTTT; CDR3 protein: CASSQAGVAQPQHF
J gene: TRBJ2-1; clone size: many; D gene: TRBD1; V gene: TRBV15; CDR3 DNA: TGTGCCACCAGCAGAACCCGGGCCACAGGGGCATACAATGAGCAGTTCTTC; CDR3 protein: CATSRTRATGAYNEQFF
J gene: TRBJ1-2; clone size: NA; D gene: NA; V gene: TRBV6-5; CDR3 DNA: TGTGCCAGCAGTTACACCGCAGGGGCGGGAGGCTACACCTTC; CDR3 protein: CASSYTAGAGGYTF
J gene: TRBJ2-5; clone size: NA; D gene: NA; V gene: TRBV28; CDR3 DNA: TGTGCCAGCAGTGACCTCGGGTGGGGGGGCGAAGAGACCCAGTACTTC; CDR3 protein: CASSDLGWGGEETQYF
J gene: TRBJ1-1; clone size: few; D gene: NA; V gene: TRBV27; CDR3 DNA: TGTGCCAGCAGTCTCGACATAAATCGACCTGAAGCTTTCTTT; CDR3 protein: CASSLDINRPEAFF
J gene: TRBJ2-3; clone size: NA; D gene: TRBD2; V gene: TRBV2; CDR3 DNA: TGTGCCAGCAGTGGGGAGCGGGAGGGCCGCACAGATACGCAGTATTTT; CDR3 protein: CASSGEREGRTDTQYF
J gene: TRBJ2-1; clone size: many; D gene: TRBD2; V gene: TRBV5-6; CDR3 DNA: TGTGCCAGCAGCTTACGGGGGGGCCTAATATACAATGAGCAGTTCTTC; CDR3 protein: CASSLRGGLIYNEQFF
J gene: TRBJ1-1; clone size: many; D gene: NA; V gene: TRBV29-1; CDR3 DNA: TGCAGCGCCCGGGGGGGGGCTAACACTGAAGCTTTCTTT; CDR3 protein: CSARGGANTEAFF
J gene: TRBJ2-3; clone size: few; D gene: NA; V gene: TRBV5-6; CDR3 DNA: TGTGCCAGCAGCTCGACTAGGATATATAACACAGATACGCAGTATTTT; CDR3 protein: CASSSTRIYNTDTQYF
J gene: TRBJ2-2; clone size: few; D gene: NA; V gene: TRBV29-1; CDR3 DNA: TGCAGCGTTGAAGGGGTTAGAATCGCGAACACCGGGGAGCTGTTTTTT; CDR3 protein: CSVEGVRIANTGELFF
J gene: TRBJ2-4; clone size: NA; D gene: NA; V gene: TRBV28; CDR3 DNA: TGTGCCAGCAGTTTCTCCAGCAGAGGGGCTGGGGGCATTCAGTACTTC; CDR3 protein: CASSFSSRGAGGIQYF
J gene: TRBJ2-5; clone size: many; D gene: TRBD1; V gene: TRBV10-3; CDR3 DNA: TGTGCCATCAGTGAAGCCGGGACAGGAGAAGAGACCCAGTACTTC; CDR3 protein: CAISEAGTGEETQYF
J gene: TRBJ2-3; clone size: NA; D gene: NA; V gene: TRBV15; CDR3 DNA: TGTGCCACCAGCAGAGACCGGGCAGGCACAGATACGCAGTATTTT; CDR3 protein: CATSRDRAGTDTQYF
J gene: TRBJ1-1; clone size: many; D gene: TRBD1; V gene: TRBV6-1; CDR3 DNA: TGTGCCAGCAGTCGAGGACAGGGCTACACTGAAGCTTTCTTT; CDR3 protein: CASSRGQGYTEAFF
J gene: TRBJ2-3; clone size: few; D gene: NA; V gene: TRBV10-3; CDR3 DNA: TGTGCCATCAGCGATACAGGACTCAGCACAGATACGCAGTATTTT; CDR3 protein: CAISDTGLSTDTQYF
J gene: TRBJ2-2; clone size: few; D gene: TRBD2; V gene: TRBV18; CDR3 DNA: TGTGCCAGCTCACCAAGCCTAGCGGGGAACACCGGGGAGCTGTTTTTT; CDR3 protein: CASSPSLAGNTGELFF
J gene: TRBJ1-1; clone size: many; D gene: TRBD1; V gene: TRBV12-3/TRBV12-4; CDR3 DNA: TGTGCCAGCAGTTTAGCGGGACAGATGAACACTGAAGCTTTCTTT; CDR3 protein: CASSLAGQMNTEAFF
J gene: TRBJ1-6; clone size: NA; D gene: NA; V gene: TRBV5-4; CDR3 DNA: TGTGCCAGCAGCTTGTTTGGGCCAAATAATTCACCCCTCCACTTT; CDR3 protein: CASSLFGPNNSPLHF
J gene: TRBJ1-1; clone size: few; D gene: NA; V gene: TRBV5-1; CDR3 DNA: TGCGCCAGCAGCTCCTTAGTGACAGCGGGGGGCACTGAAGCTTTCTTT; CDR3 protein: CASSSLVTAGGTEAFF
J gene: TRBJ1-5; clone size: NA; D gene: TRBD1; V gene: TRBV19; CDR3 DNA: TGTGCCAGTAGGGTGACAGGGGTTGGCAATCAGCCCCAGCATTTT; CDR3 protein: CASRVTGVGNQPQHF
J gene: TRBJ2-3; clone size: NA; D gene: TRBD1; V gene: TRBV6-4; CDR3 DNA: TGTGCCAGCAGTGACAGAGGACAGGGGTCAGATACGCAGTATTTT; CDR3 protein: CASSDRGQGSDTQYF
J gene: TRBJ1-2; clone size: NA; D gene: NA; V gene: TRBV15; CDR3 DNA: TGTGCCACCAGCAGAGATCTGTACGGTACAGGGTTCTATGGCTACACCTTC; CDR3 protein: CATSRDLYGTGFYGYTF
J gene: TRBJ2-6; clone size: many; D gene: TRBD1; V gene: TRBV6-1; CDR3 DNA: TGTGCCAGCAGACCCCGACAGGGTCAGTCTGGGGCCAACGTCCTGACTTTC; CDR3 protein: CASRPRQGQSGANVLTF
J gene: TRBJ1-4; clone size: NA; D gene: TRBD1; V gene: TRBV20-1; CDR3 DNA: TGCAGTGCGCCCACAGGGGCAACTAATGAAAAACTGTTTTTT; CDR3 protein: CSAPTGATNEKLFF
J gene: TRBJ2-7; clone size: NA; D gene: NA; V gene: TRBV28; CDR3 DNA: TGTGCCAGCAGTTTATATGGCAGCGAGGCGTACGAGCAGTACTTC; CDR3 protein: CASSLYGSEAYEQYF
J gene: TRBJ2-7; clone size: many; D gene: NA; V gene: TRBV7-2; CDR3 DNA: TGTGCCAGCAGCTCGATATACGAGCAGTACTTC; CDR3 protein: CASSSIYEQYF
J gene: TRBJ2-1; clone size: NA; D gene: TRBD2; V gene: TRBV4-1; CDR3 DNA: TGCGCCAGCAGCCAACCGACTAGCGGGAGGAATGAGCAGTTCTTC; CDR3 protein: CASSQPTSGRNEQFF
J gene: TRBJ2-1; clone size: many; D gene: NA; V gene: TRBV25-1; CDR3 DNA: TGTGCCAGCAGTTTGGTACAGGGTAGAGGAAAGCAGTTCTTC; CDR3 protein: CASSLVQGRGKQFF
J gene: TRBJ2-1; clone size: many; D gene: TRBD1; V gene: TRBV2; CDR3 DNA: TGTGCCAGCAGTGATGACAGGGGGTCCTACAATGAGCAGTTCTTC; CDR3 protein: CASSDDRGSYNEQFF
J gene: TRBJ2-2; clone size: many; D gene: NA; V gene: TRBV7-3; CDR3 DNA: TGTGCCAGCAGCGCCAACAGGGACACCGGGGAGCTGTTTTTT; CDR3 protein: CASSANRDTGELFF
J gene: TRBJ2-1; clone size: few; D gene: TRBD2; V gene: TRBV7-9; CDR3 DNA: TGTGCCAGCAGCTTAGCCACCGGGACTAGCGTTTACAATGAGCAGTTCTTC; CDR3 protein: CASSLATGTSVYNEQFF
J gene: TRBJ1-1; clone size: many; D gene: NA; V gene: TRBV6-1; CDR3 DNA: TGTGCCAGCAGTGAAAATGAGAACACTGAAGCTTTCTTT; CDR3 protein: CASSENENTEAFF
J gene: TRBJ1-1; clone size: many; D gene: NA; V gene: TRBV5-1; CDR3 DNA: TGCGCCAGCAGCTTCGCACTGGTCGGGACTGAAGCTTTCTTT; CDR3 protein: CASSFALVGTEAFF
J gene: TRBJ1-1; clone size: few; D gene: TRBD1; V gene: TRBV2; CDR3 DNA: TGTGCCAGCAAGATGGGGGACAGGGGGAACACTGAAGCTTTCTTT; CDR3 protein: CASKMGDRGNTEAFF
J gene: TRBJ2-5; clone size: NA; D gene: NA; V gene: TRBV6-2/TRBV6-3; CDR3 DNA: TGTGCCAGCAGTTACTGGGTGGAGTTGACGAAGAGTTCGGGGCAAGAGACCCAGTACTTC; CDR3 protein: CASSYWVELTKSSGQETQYF